A selection of T cell receptor beta chains follows, all from one sample in a study of tumor and adjacent non-tumor tissue in lung cancer. TCRdb independently ran MiXCR on the multiplex PCR reads; one entry per CDR3 protein. The top ten hold less than 20% of the sample, which has 85,000 to 130,000 distinct CDR3 sequences, around three fifths seen once. Sequenced input: distant non-tumor lung tissue. The receptors originated from a man younger than 40 with non-small cell lung cancer. CDR3s include the opening cysteine and the closing phenylalanine or tryptophan.

TRBJ2-3 18 TRBV4-2 CAISRTGAQWEGRDTQYF
TRBJ1-1 15 TRBV4-1 CASSHRTGTATEAFF
TRBJ2-3 17 TRBV11-2 CASSFSRIVGPIDTQYF
TRBJ2-7 16 TRBV6-5 CASSNSGTGGSYEQYF
TRBJ2-3 18 TRBV6-2/TRBV6-3 CASSLNHGLAGRTDTQYF
TRBJ2-1 15 TRBV7-3 CASSLGTSGDNEQFF
TRBJ2-7 11 TRBV20-1 CSARDGYEQYF
TRBJ2-1 11 TRBV29-1 CSAVRCDEQFF
TRBJ2-1 18 TRBV10-3 CATKEGLAGGRSYNEQFF
TRBJ1-2 15 TRBV12-3/TRBV12-4 CASSLAARVNYGYTF
TRBJ2-1 11 TRBV4-2 CASSQESEHFF
TRBJ2-7 14 TRBV10-3 CAISGGDRGHEQYF
TRBJ2-5 13 TRBV20-1 CSARLQGQETQYF
TRBJ2-7 14 TRBV11-2 CVSSPTYGGYEQYF
TRBJ2-1 16 TRBV7-8 CASTPGGTGVNDEQSF
TRBJ2-4 16 TRBV5-1 CASSLNAGTEGNTQYF
TRBJ2-3 15 TRBV18 CASSPTSGSTDTQYF
TRBJ2-7 13 TRBV20-1 CSARDREPYEQYF
TRBJ2-7 17 TRBV6-2/TRBV6-3 CASSYSFFPGVTYEQYF
TRBJ2-3 14 TRBV11-2 CTSSLDPTTDTQYF
TRBJ2-1 16 TRBV5-1 CASSPYTGSSYNEQIF
TRBJ2-2 12 TRBV24-1 CAIRTVTGELFF
TRBJ1-1 14 TRBV19 CASTLGRGNTEAFF
TRBJ2-7 15 TRBV11-2 CASSRSGGLAVEQYF
TRBJ2-3 11 TRBV12-3/TRBV12-4 CDSSLGDTQYF
TRBJ1-1 15 TRBV6-6 CVSSPTIQGLPEPFF
TRBJ1-5 14 TRBV6-1 CASSLQGGNQAQHF
TRBJ1-4 15 TRBV12-3/TRBV12-4 CASSSVSGYDEKLFF
TRBJ1-1 13 TRBV28 CASGPSVNTEAFF
TRBJ1-6 13 TRBV20-1 CSTRDLGGSPLHF
TRBJ2-7 15 TRBV20-1 CSARSPSGGSYEQYF
TRBJ2-1 14 TRBV10-3 CATLRQGAYNEQFF
TRBJ1-2 15 TRBV10-3 CAITDSDSGGDGYTF
TRBJ1-2 11 TRBV29-1 CSVHLGNGYTF
TRBJ2-5 11 TRBV6-5 CASSLYEIQNF
TRBJ1-2 12 TRBV11-2 CAGSLSDYGYIF
TRBJ1-2 15 TRBV10-2 CASSESAGGTYGYIF
TRBJ2-7 15 TRBV11-2 CASSLEHRSSYEQYF
TRBJ1-6 16 TRBV20-1 CCARRDTGGDNSPLHF
TRBJ1-1 16 TRBV29-1 CSAGGQGGIMNTKAFF
TRBJ1-1 14 TRBV24-1 CATSAGIGDTEAFF
TRBJ2-2 14 TRBV6-5 CASSPDEGTGELFF
TRBJ2-3 16 TRBV13 CASSYRTGGDTDTQYF
TRBJ2-1 15 TRBV11-2 CANSLEAEEYNVQFF